The present T cell receptor (beta chain) was sequenced within a study of shared T cell receptors in the human thymus. Germline CDR1 ENHRY, CDR2 SYGVKD. The CDR3 runs 13 residues. The V gene lost 0 bases and the J gene lost 4 bases, with 6 bases spanning the gap. Here immunoSEQ multiplex PCR was the method, and the copy in TCRdb shows in-frame clones only, minus some. Of roughly 660,000 clones listed, roughly 90% were seen once; the top ten hold roughly 0.0097%. This sample also appeared in a second study, on human thymus T cells.

This chain uses TRBV10-3 with TRBJ1-2, with TRBD1 as a possible D gene (6 bases). What was sequenced was thymocytes. The TCR was taken from a boy under two years old with a congenital heart defect. The CDR3 is CAISESDSYGYTF. The CDR3 bases are TGTGCCATCAGTGAGTCGGACAGCTATGGCTACACCTTC.